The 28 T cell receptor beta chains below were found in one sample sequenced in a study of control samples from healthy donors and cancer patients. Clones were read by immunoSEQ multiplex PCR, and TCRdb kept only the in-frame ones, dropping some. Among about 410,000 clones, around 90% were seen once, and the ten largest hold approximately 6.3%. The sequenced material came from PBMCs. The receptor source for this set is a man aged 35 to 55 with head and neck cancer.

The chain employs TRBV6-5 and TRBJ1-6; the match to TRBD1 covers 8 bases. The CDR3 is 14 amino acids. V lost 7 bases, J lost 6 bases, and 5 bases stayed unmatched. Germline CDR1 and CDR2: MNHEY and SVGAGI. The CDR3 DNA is TGTGCCAGCACCCTCGGACAGGGTAATTCACCCCTCCACTTT. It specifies CASTLGQGNSPLHF.

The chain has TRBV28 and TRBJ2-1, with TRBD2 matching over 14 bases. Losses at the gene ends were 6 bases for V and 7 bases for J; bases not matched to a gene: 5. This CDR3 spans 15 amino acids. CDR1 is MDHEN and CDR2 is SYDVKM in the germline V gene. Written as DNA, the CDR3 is TGTGCCAGCAGAAAGACTAGCGGGAGGGTAAATGAGCAGTTCTTC. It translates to CASRKTSGRVNEQFF.

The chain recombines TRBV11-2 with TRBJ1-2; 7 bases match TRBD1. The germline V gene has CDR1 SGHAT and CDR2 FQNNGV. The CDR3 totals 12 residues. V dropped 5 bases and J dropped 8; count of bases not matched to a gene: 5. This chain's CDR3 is CASSKDRDGYTF. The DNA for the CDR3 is TGTGCCAGCAGCAAAGACAGGGACGGCTACACCTTC.

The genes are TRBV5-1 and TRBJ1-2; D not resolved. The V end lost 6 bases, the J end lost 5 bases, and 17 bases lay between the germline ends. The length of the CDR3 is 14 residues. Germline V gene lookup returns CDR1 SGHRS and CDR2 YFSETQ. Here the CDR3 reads CASTRSDGVYGYTF. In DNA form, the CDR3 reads TGCGCCAGCACCAGATCGGACGGAGTTTATGGCTACACCTTC.

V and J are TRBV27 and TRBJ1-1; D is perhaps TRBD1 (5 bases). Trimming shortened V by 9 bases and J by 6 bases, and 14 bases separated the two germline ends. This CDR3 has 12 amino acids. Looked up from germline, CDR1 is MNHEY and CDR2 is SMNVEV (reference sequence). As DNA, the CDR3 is TGTGCCAGTATGGGGGGTCCCCCTGAAGCTTTCTTT. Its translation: CASMGGPPEAFF.

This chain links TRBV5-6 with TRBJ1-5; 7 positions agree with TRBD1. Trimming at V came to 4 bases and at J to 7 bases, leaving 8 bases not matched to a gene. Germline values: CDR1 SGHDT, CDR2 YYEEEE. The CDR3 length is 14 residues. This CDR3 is CASSRDRAFQPQHF. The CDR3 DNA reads TGTGCCAGCAGCCGTGACAGGGCGTTCCAGCCCCAGCATTTT. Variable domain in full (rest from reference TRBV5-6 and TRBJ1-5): DAGVTQSPTHLIKTRGQQVTLRCSPKSGHDTVSWYQQALGQGPQFIFQYYEEEERQRGNFPDRFSGHQFPNYSSELNVNALLLGDSALYLCASSRDRAFQPQHFGDGTRLSIL.

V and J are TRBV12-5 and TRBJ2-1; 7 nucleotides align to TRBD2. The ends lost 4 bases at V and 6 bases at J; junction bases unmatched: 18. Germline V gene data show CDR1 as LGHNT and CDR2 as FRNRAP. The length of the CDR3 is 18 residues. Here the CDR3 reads CASGWEGLASGTPNEQFF. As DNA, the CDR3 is TGTGCTAGTGGTTGGGAAGGCCTGGCTAGCGGCACCCCCAATGAGCAGTTCTTC.

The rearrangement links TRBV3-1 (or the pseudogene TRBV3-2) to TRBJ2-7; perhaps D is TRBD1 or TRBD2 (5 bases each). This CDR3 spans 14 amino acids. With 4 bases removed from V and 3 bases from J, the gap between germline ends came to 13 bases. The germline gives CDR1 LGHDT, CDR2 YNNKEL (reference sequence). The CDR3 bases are TGTGCCAGCAGCCGGGGCGGGCAGGGCTACGAGCAGTACTTC. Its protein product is CASSRGGQGYEQYF.

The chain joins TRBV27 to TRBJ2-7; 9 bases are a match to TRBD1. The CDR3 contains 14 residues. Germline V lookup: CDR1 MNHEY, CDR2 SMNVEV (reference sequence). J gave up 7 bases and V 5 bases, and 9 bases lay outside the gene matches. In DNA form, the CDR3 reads TGTGCCAGCAGTGCCTCACAGGGGGCAAAGGAGCAGTACTTC. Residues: CASSASQGAKEQYF.

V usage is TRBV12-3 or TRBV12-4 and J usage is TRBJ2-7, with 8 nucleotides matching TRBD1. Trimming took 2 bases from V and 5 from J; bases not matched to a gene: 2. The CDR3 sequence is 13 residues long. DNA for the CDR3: TGTGCCAGCAGTTTACAGGGGGCTCACGAGCAGTACTTC. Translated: CASSLQGAHEQYF.

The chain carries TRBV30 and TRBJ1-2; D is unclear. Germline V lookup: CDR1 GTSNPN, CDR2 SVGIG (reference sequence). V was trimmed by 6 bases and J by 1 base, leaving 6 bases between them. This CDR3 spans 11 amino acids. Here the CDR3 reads CACLGNYGYTF. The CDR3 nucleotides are TGTGCCTGCCTCGGTAACTATGGCTACACCTTC.

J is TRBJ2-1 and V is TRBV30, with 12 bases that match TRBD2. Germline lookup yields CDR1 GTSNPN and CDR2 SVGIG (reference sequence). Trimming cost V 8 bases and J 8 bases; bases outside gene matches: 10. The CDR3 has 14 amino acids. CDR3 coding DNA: TGTGCCCAAAGACTAGCGGGAGCTTTTGATGAGCAGTTCTTC. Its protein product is CAQRLAGAFDEQFF.

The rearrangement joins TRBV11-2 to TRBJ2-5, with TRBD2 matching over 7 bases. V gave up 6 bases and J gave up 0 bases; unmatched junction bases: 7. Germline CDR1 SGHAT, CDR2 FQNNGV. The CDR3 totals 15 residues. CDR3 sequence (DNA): TGTGCCAGCAGTCCAGGGAGGGAGCACCAAGAGACCCAGTACTTC. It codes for CASSPGREHQETQYF.

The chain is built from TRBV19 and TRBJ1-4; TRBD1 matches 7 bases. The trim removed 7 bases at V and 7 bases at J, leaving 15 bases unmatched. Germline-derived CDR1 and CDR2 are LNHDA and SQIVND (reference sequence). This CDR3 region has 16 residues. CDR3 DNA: TGTGCCAGTACCACCCACTTGGGACAGATGGGTGAAAAACTGTTTTTT. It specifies CASTTHLGQMGEKLFF.

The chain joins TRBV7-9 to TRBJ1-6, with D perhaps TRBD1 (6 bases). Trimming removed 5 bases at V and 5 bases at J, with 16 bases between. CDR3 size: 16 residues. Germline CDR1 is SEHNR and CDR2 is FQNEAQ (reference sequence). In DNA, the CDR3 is TGTGCCAGCAGCCCGGTACAGGGCTCGAATAATTCACCCCTCCACTTT. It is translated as CASSPVQGSNNSPLHF.

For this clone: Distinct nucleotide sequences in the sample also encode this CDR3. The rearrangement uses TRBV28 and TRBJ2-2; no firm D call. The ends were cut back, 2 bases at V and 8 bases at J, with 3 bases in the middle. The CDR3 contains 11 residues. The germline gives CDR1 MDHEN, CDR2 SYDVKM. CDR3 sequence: CASSLRGELFF. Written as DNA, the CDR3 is TGTGCCAGCAGTTTACGGGGGGAGCTGTTTTTT.

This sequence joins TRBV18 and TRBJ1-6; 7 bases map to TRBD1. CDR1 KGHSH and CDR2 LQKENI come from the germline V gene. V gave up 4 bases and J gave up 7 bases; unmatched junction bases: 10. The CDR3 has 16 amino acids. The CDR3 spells CASSQSAGQANSPLHF. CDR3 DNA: TGTGCCAGCTCACAGTCGGCCGGACAGGCGAATTCACCCCTCCACTTT.

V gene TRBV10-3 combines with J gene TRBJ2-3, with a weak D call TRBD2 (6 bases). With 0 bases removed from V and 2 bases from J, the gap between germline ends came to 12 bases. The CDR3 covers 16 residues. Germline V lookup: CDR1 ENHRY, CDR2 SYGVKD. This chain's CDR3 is CAISESTGELTDTQYF. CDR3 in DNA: TGTGCCATCAGTGAGTCAACGGGGGAGCTCACAGATACGCAGTATTTT.

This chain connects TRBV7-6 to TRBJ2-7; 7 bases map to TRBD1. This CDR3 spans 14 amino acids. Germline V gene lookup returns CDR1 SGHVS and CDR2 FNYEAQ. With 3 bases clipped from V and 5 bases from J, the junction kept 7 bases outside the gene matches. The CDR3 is CASSFPGQRNEQYF. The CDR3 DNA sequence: TGTGCCAGCAGCTTTCCGGGACAGAGAAACGAGCAGTACTTC.

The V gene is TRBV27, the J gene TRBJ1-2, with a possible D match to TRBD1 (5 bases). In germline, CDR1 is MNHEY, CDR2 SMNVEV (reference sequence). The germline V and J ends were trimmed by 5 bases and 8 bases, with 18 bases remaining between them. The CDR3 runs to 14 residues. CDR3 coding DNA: TGTGCCAGCAGTCGCTACGACAGCCTAGAGGGCTACACCTTC. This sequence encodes CASSRYDSLEGYTF.

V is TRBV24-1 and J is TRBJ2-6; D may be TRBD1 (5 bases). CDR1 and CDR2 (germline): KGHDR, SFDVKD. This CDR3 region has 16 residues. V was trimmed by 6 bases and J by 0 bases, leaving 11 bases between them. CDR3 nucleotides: TGTGCCACCAGTCATAAGGGGCACTCTGGGGCCAACGTCCTGACTTTC. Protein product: CATSHKGHSGANVLTF.

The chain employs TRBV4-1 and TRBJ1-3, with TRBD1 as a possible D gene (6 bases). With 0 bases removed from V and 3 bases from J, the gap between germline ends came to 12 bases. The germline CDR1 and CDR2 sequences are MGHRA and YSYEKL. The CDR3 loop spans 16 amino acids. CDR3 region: CASSQDKWGLGNTIYF. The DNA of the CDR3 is TGCGCCAGCAGCCAAGATAAGTGGGGGCTTGGAAACACCATATATTTT.

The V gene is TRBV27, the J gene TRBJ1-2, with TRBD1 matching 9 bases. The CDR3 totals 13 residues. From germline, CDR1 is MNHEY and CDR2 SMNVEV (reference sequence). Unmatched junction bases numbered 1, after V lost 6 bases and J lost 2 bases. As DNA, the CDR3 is TGTGCCAGCAGACAGGGGGCGAACTATGGCTACACCTTC. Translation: CASRQGANYGYTF.

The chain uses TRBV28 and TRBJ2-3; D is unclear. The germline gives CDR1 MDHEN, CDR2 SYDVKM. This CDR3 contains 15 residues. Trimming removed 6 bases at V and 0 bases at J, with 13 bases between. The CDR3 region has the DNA TGTGCCAGCAGGGGCGACACCCCTAGCACAGATACGCAGTATTTT. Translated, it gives CASRGDTPSTDTQYF.

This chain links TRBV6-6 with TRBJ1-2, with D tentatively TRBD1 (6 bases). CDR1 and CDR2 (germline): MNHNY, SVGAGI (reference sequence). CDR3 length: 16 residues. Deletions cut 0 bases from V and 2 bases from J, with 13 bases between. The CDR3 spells CASSYSSGTRNYGYTF. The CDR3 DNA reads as TGTGCCAGCAGTTACTCATCCGGGACACGGAACTATGGCTACACCTTC.

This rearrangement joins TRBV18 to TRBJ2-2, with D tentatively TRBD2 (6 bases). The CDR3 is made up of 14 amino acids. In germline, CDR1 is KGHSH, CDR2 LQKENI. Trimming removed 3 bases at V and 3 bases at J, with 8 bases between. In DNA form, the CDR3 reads TGTGCCAGCTCACCCGGGACTTACACCGGGGAGCTGTTTTTT. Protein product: CASSPGTYTGELFF.

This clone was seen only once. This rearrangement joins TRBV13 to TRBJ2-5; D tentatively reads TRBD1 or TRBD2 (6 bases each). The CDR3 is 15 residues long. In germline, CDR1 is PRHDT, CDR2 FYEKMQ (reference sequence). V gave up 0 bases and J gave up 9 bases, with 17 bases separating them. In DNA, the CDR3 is TGTGCCAGCAGCTTAGGCCGGCGAGGGGGGACTCCCCAGTACTTC. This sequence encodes CASSLGRRGGTPQYF. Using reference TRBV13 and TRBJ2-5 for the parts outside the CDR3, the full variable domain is AAGVIQSPRHLIKEKRETATLKCYPIPRHDTVYWYQQGPGQDPQFLISFYEKMQSDKGSIPDRFSAQQFSDYHSELNMSSLELGDSALYFCASSLGRRGGTPQYFGPGTRLLVL.

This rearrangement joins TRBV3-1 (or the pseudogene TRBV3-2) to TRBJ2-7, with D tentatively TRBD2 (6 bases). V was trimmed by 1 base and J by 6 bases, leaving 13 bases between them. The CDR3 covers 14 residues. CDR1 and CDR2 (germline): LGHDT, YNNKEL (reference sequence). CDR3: CASSQGPEGIEQYF. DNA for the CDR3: TGTGCCAGCAGCCAAGGACCGGAGGGGATCGAGCAGTACTTC.